This T cell receptor beta chain was sequenced for a study of post-analysis software for immune sequencing data. Overall study findings and caveats: Controls showed lower frequencies than patients for roughly five TRBV segments, and TRBV5-6, TRBV5-1 and TRBV20-1 were among these. The normalized Chao1 diversity of multiple sclerosis patients was significantly lower than that of controls.

CDR1 is MNHEY and CDR2 is SMNVEV in the germline V gene (reference sequence). After removal of 5 bases from V and 3 bases from J, the junction contained 11 bases not matched to a gene. The CDR3 is 16 residues long. Worth noting for this clonotype: Its antigen is not known.

TCR beta cDNA libraries included unique molecular identifiers. From around 1 to 9.1 million T cells, around 500,000 cDNA molecules were obtained. MiXCR was run by TCRdb on the PCR reads, yielding one entry per CDR3 protein. Of 650,000 to 900,000 distinct CDR3 sequences in the sample, around 46% were seen once. This sequence was found in a girl aged 5 to 17 with multiple sclerosis. The rearrangement uses TRBV27 and TRBJ2-5; 8 nucleotides match TRBD1. Material: blood. CDR3 loop: CASSLTQGAVKETQYF. The CDR3 region has the DNA TGTGCCAGCAGTCTAACTCAGGGGGCGGTGAAAGAGACCCAGTACTTC.